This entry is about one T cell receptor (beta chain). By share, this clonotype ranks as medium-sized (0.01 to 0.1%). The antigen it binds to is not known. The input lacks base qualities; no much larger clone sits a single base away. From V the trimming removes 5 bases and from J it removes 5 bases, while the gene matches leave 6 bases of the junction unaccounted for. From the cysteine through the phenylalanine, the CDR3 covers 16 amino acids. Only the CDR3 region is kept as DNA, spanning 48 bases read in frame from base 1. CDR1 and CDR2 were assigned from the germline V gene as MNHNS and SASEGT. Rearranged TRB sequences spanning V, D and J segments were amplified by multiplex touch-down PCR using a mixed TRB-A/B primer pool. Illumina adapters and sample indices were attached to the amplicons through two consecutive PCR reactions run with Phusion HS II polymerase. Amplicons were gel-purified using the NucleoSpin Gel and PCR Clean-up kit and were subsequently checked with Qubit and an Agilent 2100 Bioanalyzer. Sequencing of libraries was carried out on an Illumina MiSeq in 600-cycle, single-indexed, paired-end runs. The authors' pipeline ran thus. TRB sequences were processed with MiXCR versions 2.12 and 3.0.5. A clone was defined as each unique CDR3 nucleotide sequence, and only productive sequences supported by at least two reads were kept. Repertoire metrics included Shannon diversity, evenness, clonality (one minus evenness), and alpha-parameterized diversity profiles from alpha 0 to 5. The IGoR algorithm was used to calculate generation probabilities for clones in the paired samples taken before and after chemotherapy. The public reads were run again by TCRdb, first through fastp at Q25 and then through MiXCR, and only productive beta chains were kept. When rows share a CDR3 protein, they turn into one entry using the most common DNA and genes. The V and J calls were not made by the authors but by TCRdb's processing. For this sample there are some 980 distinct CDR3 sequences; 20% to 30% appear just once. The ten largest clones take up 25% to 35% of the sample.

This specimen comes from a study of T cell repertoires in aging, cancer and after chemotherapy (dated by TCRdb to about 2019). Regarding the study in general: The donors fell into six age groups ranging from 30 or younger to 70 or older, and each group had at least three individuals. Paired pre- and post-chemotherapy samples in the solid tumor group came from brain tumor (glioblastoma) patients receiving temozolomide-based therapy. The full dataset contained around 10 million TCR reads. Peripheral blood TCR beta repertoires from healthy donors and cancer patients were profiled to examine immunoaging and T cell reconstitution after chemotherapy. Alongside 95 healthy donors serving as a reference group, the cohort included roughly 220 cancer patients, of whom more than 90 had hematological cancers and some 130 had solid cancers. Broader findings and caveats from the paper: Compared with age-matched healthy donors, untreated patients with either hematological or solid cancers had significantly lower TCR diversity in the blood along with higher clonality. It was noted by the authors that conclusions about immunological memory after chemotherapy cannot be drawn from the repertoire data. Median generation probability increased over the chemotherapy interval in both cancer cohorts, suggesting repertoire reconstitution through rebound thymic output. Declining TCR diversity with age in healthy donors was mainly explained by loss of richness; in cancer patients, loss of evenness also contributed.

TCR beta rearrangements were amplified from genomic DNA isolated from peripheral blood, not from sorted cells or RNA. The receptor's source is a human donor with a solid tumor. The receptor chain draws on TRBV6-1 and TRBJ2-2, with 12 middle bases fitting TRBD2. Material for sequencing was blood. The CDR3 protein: CASSRLAGEGTGELFF. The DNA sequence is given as TGTGCCAGCAGTAGACTAGCGGGAGAAGGTACCGGGGAGCTGTTTTTT.